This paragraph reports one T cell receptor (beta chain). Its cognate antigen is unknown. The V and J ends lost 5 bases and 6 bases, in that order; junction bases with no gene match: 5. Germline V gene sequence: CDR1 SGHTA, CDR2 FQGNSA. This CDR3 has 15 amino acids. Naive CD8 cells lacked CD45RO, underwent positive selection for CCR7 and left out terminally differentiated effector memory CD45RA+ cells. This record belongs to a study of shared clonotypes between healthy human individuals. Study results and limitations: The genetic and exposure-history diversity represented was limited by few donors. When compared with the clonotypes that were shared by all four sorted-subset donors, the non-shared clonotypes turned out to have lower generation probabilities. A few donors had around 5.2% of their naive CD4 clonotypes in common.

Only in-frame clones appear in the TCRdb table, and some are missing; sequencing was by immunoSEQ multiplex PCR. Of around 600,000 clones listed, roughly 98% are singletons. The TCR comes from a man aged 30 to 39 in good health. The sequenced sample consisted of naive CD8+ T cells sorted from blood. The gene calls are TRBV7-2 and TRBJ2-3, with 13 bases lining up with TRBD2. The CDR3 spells CASSQTSGRGDTQYF. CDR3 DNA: TGTGCCAGCAGCCAAACTAGCGGGAGGGGTGATACGCAGTATTTT.